This paragraph reports one T cell receptor (beta chain). The data stem from a study of control samples from healthy donors and cancer patients. The CDR3 has 13 amino acids. With 4 bases removed from V and 4 bases from J, the gap between germline ends came to 8 bases. The germline V gene encodes CDR1 SEHNR and CDR2 FQNEAQ (reference sequence). Clones were sequenced by immunoSEQ multiplex PCR, and TCRdb holds only the in-frame ones, with some missing. The sample consists of 170,000 or so clones, just over 90% of them appearing once. The specimen was blood. The chain links TRBV7-9 to TRBJ1-3; a possible D gene is TRBD1 (6 bases). This receptor was taken from a young man in good health. CDR3: CASSSGQGNTIYF. CDR3 nucleotides: TGTGCCAGCAGCTCTGGACAGGGAAACACCATATATTTT.